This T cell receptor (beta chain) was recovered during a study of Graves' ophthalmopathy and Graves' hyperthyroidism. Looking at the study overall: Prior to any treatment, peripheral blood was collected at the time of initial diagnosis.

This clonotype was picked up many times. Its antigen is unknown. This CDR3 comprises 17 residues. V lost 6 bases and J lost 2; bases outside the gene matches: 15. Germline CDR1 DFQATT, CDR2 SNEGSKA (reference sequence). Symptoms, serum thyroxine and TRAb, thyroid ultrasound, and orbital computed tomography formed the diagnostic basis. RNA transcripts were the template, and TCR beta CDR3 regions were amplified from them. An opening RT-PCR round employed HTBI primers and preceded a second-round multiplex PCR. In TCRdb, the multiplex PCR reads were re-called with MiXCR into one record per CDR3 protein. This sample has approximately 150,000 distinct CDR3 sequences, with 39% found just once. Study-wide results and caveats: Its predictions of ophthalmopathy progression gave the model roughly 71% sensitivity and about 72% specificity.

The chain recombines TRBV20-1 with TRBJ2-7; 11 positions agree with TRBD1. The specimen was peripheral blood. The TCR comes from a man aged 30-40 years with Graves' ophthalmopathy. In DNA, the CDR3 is TGCAGTGCAGGAGCATATTCGCCGGGACAGGGGGCCTACGAGCAGTACTTC. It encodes CSAGAYSPGQGAYEQYF.